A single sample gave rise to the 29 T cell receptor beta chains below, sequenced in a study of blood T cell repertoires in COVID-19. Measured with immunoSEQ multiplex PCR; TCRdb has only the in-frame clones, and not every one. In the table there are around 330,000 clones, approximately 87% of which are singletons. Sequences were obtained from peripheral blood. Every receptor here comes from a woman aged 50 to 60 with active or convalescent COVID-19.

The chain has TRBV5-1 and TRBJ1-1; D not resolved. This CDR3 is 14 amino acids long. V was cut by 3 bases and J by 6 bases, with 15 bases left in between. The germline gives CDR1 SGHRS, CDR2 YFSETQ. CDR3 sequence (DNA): TGCGCCAGCAGCTCCGGAAAAGGAGTAGCTGAAGCTTTCTTT. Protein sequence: CASSSGKGVAEAFF.

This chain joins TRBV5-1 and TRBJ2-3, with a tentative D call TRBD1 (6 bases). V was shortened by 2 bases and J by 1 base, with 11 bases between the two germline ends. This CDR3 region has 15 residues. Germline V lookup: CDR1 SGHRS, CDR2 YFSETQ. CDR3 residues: CASSFTGTRTDTQYF. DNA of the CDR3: TGCGCCAGCAGCTTTACAGGGACCCGCACAGATACGCAGTATTTT.

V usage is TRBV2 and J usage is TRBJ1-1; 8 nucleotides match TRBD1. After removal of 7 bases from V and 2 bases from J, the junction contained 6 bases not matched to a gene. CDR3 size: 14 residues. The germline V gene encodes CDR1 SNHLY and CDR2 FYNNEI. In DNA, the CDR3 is TGTGCCAGCACCCAAACAGGGGGAAACACTGAAGCTTTCTTT. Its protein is CASTQTGGNTEAFF.

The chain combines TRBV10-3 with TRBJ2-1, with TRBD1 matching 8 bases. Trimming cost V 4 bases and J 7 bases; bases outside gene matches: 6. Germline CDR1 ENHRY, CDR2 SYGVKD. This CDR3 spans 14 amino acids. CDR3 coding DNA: TGTGCCATCAGTGTGCAGGACAGGGTTAATGAGCAGTTCTTC. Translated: CAISVQDRVNEQFF.

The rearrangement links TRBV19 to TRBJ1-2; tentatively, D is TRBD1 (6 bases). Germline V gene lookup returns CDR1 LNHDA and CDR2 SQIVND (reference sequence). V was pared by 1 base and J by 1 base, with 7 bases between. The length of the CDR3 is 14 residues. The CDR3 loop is CASSIGTDNYGYTF. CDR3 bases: TGTGCCAGTAGTATAGGGACAGATAACTATGGCTACACCTTC.

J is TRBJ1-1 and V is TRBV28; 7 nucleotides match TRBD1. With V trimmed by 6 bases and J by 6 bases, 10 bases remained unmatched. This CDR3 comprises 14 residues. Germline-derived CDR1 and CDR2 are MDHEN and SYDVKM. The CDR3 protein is CASSRQGGVSEAFF. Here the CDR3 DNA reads TGTGCCAGCAGCCGACAGGGTGGGGTGTCTGAAGCTTTCTTT.

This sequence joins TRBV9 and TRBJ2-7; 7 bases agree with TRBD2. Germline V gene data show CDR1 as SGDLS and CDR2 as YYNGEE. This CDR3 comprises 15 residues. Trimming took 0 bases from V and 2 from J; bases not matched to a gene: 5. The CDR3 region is CASSVGEGVTYEQYF. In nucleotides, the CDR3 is TGTGCCAGCAGCGTAGGGGAGGGAGTAACCTACGAGCAGTACTTC.

The CDR3 nucleotides read TGTGCCATCCGGCGGGCAGGGGAGTTCACTGAAGCTTTCTTT. Protein: CAIRRAGEFTEAFF. The chain couples TRBV10-3 to TRBJ1-1; a weak D match, TRBD1 (6 bases). From germline, CDR1 is ENHRY and CDR2 SYGVKD. V was shortened by 8 bases and J by 4 bases, with 17 bases between the two germline ends. This CDR3 region has 14 residues.

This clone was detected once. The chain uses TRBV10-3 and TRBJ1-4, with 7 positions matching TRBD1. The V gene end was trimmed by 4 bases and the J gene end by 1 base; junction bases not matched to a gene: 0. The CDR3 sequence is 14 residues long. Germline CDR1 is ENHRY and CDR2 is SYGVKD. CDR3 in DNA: TGTGCCATCAGTGGACAGGGAACTAATGAAAAACTGTTTTTT. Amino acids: CAISGQGTNEKLFF.

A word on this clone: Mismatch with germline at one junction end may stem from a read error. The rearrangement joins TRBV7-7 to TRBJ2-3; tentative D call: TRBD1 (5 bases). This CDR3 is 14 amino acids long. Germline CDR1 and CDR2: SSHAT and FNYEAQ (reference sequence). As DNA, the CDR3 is TGTGCTAGCAGCTTGGACACAAGCACAGATACGCAGTATTTT. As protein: CASSLDTSTDTQYF.

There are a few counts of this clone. CDR3 sequence reads: CASSFTGIKTLGTEAFF. The CDR3 region has the DNA TGTGCCAGCAGCTTTACAGGTATTAAGACCCTAGGGACTGAAGCTTTCTTT. This sequence joins TRBV7-9 and TRBJ1-1; D might be TRBD1 (5 bases). The germline CDR1 and CDR2 sequences are SEHNR and FQNEAQ (reference sequence). Between the trimmed V and J ends, which lost 3 bases and 5 bases, there was a span of 22 bases. The length of the CDR3 is 17 residues.

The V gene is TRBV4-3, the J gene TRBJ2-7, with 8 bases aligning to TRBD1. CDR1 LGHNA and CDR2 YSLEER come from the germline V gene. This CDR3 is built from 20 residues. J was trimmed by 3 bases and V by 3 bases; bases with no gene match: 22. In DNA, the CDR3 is TGCGCCAGCAGCCAGGACCCGGGACAGGAGTTCCCCTCGCCGGGCTACGAGCAGTACTTC. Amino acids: CASSQDPGQEFPSPGYEQYF.

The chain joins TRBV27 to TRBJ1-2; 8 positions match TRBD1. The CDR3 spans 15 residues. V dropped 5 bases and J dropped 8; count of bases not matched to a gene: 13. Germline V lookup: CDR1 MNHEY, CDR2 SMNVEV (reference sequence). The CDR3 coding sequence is TGTGCCAGCAGTCAAGACTGGACAGGGAGGGGAGGCTACACCTTC. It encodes CASSQDWTGRGGYTF.

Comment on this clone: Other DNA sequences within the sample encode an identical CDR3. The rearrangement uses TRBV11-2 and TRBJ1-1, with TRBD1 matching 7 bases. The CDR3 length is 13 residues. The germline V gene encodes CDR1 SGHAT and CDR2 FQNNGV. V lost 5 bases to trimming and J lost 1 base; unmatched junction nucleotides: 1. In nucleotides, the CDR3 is TGTGCCAGCAGCCGGGACAGGAACACTGAAGCTTTCTTT. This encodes CASSRDRNTEAFF. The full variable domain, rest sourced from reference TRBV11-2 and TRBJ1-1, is EAGVAQSPRYKIIEKRQSVAFWCNPISGHATLYWYQQILGQGPKLLIQFQNNGVVDDSQLPKDRFSAERLKGVDSTLKIQPAKLEDSAVYLCASSRDRNTEAFFGQGTRLTVV.

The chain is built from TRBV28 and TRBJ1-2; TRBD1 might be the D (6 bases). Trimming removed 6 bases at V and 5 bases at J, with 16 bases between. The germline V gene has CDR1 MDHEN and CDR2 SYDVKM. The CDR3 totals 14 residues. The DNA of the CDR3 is TGTGCCAGCAGGTCCGGGACAAGGACTTATGGCTACACCTTC. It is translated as CASRSGTRTYGYTF.

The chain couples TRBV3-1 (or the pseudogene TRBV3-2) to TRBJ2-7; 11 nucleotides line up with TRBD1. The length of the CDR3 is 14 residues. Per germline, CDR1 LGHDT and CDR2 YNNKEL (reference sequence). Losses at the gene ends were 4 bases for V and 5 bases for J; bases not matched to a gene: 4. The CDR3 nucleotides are TGTGCCAGCAGCCCGACGGGACAGGGGGACGAGCAGTACTTC. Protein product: CASSPTGQGDEQYF.

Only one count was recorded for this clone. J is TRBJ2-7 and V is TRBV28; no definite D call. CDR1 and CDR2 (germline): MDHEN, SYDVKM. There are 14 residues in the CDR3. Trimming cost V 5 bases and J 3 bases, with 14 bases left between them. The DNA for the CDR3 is TGTGCCAGCAGTGCCAGAGGCCTTTACTACGAGCAGTACTTC. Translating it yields CASSARGLYYEQYF.

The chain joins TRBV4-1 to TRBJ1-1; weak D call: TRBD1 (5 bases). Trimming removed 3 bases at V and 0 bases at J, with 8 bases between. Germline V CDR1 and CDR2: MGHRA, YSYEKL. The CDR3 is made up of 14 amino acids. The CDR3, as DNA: TGCGCCAGCAGCCAGGAGACAGTGAACACTGAAGCTTTCTTT. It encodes CASSQETVNTEAFF.

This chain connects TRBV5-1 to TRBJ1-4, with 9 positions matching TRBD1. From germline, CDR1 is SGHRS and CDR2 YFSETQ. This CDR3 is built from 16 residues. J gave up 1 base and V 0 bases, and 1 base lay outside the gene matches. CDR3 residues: CASSLGDRVTNEKLFF. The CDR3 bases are TGCGCCAGCAGCTTGGGGGACAGGGTAACTAATGAAAAACTGTTTTTT.

The CDR3 sequence is CATSDSGGSGANVLTF. As DNA, the CDR3 is TGTGCCACCAGTGACAGCGGGGGATCTGGGGCCAACGTCCTGACTTTC. The rearrangement links TRBV24-1 to TRBJ2-6, with 8 nucleotides matching TRBD2. The CDR3 sequence is 16 residues long. CDR1 and CDR2 (germline): KGHDR, SFDVKD. V lost 4 bases and J lost 1; bases outside the gene matches: 2.

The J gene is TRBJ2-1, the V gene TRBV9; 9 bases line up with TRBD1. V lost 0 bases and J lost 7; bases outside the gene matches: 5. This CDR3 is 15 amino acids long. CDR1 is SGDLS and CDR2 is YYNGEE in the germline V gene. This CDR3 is CASSVGGTGQNEQFF. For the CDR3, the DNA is TGTGCCAGCAGCGTAGGAGGGACAGGGCAGAATGAGCAGTTCTTC.

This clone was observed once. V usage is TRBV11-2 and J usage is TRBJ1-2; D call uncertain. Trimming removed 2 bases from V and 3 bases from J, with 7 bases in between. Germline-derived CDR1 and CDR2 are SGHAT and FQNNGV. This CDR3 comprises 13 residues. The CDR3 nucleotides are TGTGCCAGCAGCTTAAGAGCGTACTATGGCTACACCTTC. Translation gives CASSLRAYYGYTF.

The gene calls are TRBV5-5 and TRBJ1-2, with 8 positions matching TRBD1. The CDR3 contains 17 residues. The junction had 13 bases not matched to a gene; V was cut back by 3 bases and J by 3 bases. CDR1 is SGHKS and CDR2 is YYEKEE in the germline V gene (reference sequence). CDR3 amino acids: CASSSQPPRGRDYGYTF. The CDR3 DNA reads TGTGCCAGCAGCTCGCAACCACCCAGGGGGCGGGACTATGGCTACACCTTC.

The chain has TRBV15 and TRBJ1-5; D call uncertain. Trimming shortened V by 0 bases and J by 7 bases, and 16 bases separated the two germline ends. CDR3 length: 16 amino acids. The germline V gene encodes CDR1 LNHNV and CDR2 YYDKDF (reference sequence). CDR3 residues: CATSRDLAEPRQPQHF. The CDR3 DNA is TGTGCCACCAGCAGAGATCTGGCAGAACCCAGGCAGCCCCAGCATTTT.

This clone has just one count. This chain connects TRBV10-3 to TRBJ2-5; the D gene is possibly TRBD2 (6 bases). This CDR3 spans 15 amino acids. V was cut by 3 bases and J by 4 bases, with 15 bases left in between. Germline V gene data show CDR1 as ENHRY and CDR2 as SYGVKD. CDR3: CAISDLGGKGETQYF. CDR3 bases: TGTGCCATCAGTGACCTCGGGGGTAAAGGAGAGACCCAGTACTTC.

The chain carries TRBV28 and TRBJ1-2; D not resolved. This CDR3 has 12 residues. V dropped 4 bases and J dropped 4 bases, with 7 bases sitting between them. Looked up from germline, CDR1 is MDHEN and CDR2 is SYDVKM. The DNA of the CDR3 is TGTGCCAGCAGTTCCGGGAGCTATGGCTACACCTTC. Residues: CASSSGSYGYTF.

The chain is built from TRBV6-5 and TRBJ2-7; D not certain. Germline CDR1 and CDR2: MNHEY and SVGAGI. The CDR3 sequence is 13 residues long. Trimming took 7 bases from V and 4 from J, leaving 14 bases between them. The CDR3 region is CASKLSVRYEQYF. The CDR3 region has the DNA TGTGCCAGCAAACTCAGTGTGAGGTACGAGCAGTACTTC.

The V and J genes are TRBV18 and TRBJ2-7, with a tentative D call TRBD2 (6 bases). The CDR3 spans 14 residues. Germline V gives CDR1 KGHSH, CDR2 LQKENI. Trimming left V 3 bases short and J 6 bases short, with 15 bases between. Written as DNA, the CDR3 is TGTGCCAGCTCACCCATGGGGGGTATAGTCGAGCAGTACTTC. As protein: CASSPMGGIVEQYF.

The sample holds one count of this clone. The CDR3 sequence is CASSGLAGVDTQYF. In nucleotides, the CDR3 is TGTGCCAGCAGTGGACTAGCGGGAGTCGACACGCAGTATTTT. The J gene is TRBJ2-3, the V gene TRBV2; 12 nucleotides align to TRBD2. Germline CDR1 is SNHLY and CDR2 is FYNNEI. This CDR3 comprises 14 residues. J gave up 9 bases and V 4 bases, and 5 bases lay outside the gene matches.